Shown below are 4 T cell receptor beta chains from a single sample sequenced in a study of shared clonotypes between healthy human individuals. Assay: immunoSEQ multiplex PCR; the TCRdb copy retains only in-frame clones and omits some. The sample lists under 550,000 clones, approximately 95% occurring once. The material sequenced was naive CD4+ T cells sorted from blood. Stated subset: CD45RA+ positively selected. The receptors stem from a woman between 25 and 40 years old in good health.

V is TRBV27 and J is TRBJ1-2; 7 positions agree with TRBD1. The V gene end was trimmed by 5 bases and the J gene end by 4 bases; junction bases not matched to a gene: 10. The germline V gene encodes CDR1 MNHEY and CDR2 SMNVEV (reference sequence). This CDR3 region has 15 residues. The CDR3 protein is CASSPTNDRVYGYTF. CDR3 DNA: TGTGCCAGCAGTCCGACTAACGACAGGGTCTATGGCTACACCTTC.

CDR3 loop: CASSFRVGNTEAFF. As DNA, the CDR3 is TGTGCCAGCAGCTTTCGTGTTGGGAACACTGAAGCTTTCTTT. The V gene is TRBV7-2, the J gene TRBJ1-1, with unresolved D. CDR1 is SGHTA and CDR2 is FQGNSA in the germline V gene. This CDR3 has 14 amino acids. Trimming pared 3 bases from V and 1 base from J, leaving 9 bases between.

The V gene is TRBV11-1, the J gene TRBJ2-7, with unresolved D. Trimming removed 0 bases from V and 6 bases from J, with 12 bases in between. Germline V gene sequence: CDR1 SGHAT, CDR2 FQDESV (reference sequence). The CDR3 length is 14 residues. For the CDR3, the DNA is TGTGCCAGCAGCTTAGCGCGGACGGGCCGCGAGCAGTACTTC. This gives the protein CASSLARTGREQYF. The full variable domain, completed using reference TRBV11-1 and TRBJ2-7, is EAEVAQSPRYKITEKSQAVAFWCDPISGHATLYWYRQILGQGPELLVQFQDESVVDDSQLPKDRFSAERLKGVDSTLKIQPAELGDSAMYLCASSLARTGREQYFGPGTRLTVT.

The chain employs TRBV25-1 and TRBJ2-7, with a tentative D call TRBD2 (5 bases). From germline, CDR1 is MGHDK and CDR2 SYGVNS. The V end was cut by 4 bases, the J end by 6 bases, with 16 bases between. CDR3 length equals 14 residues. The CDR3 nucleotides read TGTGCCAGCAGTGGAGCTAGCCCAACCAGCGAGCAGTACTTC. Translation: CASSGASPTSEQYF.